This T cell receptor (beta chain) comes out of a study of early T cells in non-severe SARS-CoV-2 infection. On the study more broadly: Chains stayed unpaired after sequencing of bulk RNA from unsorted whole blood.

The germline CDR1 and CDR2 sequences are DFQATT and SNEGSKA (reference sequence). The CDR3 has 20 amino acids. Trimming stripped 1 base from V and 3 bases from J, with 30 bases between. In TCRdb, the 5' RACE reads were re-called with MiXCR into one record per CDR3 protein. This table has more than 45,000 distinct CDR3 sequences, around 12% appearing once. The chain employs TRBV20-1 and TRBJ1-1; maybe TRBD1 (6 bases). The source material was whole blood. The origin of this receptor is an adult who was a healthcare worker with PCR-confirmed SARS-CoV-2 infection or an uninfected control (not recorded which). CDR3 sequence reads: CSARGNQGFFFMGEDTEAFF. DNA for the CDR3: TGCAGTGCTAGAGGCAACCAGGGGTTTTTCTTTATGGGCGAAGACACTGAAGCTTTCTTT.